This T cell receptor beta chain was recovered during a study of T cells in Graves' hyperthyroidism and ophthalmopathy. Study-level findings and limits: Most expanded thyroid clonotypes above 0.001 recurred in blood.

Researchers took RNA transcripts and amplified the TCR beta CDR3 regions from them. Researchers ran a first-round RT-PCR on the TCR CDR3 using the HTBI primer set. MiXCR, run by TCRdb on the multiplex PCR reads, gives a single entry per CDR3 protein. The sample includes some 460,000 distinct CDR3 sequences, more than 15% seen only once; the top ten take approximately 7.5%. V was cut by 0 bases and J by 0 bases, with 8 bases left in between. CDR3 length: 15 amino acids. Germline loops: CDR1 LGHNA, CDR2 YNFKEQ. This clonotype was recorded at least ten times. No antigen is known for it. Stable hyperthyroidism: no ophthalmopathy progression over 18 months of follow-up. Diagnosis of hyperthyroidism was new in patients aged 18 to 65, and its duration was under 2 months. Clinical symptoms, serum thyroxine and TRAb, thyroid ultrasound and orbital computed tomography were used for the diagnoses.

This receptor was obtained from a woman under 30 with Graves' hyperthyroidism. Sequencing was performed on blood. The chain combines TRBV4-2 with TRBJ2-5, with D unclear. CDR3 loop: CASSQDIWYQETQYF. CDR3 bases: TGTGCCAGCAGCCAAGATATTTGGTACCAAGAGACCCAGTACTTC.